This TCR beta chain was captured in a study of T cell repertoires in cytomegalovirus infection. Study information: In the study, CMV epitopes included recently identified HLA-C-restricted and well-studied HLA-B-restricted ones. Both CMV infection and a matching HLA type were indicated by public TCR beta signatures. General study results and limits: Dominant in the ex vivo response were TCR beta clonotypes restricted by HLA-C and specific for CMV. Public TCR beta family frequency separated CMV-and-HLA carriers, including in an independent cohort.

This clonotype was seen more than once but under ten times. Its antigen is currently unknown. Germline CDR1 is SGHKS and CDR2 is YYEKEE (reference sequence). The V and J ends lost 2 bases and 0 bases respectively, with 20 bases between them. This CDR3 comprises 18 residues. TCRdb itself ran the reads through MiXCR, one entry per CDR3 protein. The data show 650,000 to 900,000 distinct CDR3 sequences, 25% to 35% seen once. This receptor was taken from a human donor in good health (CMV status not recorded). Some clones in this sample may be carry-over from other donors' samples. The starting material was cultured CD8+ T cells from PBMCs, obtained from culture after CMV antigen stimulation. V and J are TRBV5-5 and TRBJ1-2, with D possibly TRBD1 on 5 matching bases. The CDR3 bases are TGTGCCAGCAGCTTCCCTCCGAGGGACGCTTACGCTAACTATGGCTACACCTTC. Encoded protein: CASSFPPRDAYANYGYTF.